This T cell receptor (beta chain) was identified in a study of siplizumab effects on memory and regulatory T cells. Every sample had roughly 93,000 of its TCR templates assayed. The method was immunoSEQ multiplex PCR; TCRdb's version includes in-frame clones alone and lacks a portion of them. The sample has around 100,000 clones; less than 95% are singletons. Trimming removed 2 bases at V and 4 bases at J, with 19 bases between. Germline CDR1 SNHLY, CDR2 FYNNEI. CDR3 length: 17 amino acids. What was sequenced was non-Treg CD4+ T cells sorted from blood. This rearrangement joins TRBV2 to TRBJ2-3; D gene uncertain. The sequence derives from a human donor in good health. The chain's CDR3 is CASSEPRPGQIADTQYF. Here the CDR3 DNA reads TGTGCCAGCAGTGAACCAAGACCGGGTCAAATCGCAGATACGCAGTATTTT.